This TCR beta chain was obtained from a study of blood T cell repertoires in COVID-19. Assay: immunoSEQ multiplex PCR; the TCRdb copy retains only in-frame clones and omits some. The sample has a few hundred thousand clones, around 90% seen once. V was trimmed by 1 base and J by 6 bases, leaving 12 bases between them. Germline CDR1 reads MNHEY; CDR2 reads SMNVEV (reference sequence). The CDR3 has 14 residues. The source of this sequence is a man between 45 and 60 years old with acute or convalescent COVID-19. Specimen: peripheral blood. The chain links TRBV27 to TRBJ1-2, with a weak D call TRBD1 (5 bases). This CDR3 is CASSLFSGVDGYTF. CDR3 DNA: TGTGCCAGCAGTTTATTTTCGGGGGTGGATGGCTACACCTTC.